This T cell receptor (beta chain) was sequenced in a study of blood T cell repertoires in COVID-19. About the research overall: Acute and convalescent COVID-19 samples came from the United States, Italy and Spain. Nucleic acid was either cDNA or gDNA, and it came from T cells, B-cell-depleted T cells, or PBMCs.

The CDR3 length is 18 residues. The germline V gene encodes CDR1 MNHEY and CDR2 SMNVEV (reference sequence). The J segment lost 3 bases and the V segment lost 6 bases, leaving 12 bases of the junction unmatched. Original handling: Estimates of nucleated cell counts were drawn from the amplification of reference gene primers. Profiled with immunoSEQ multiplex PCR; TCRdb holds only in-frame clones, not every one. Clone size and the V and J calls come from that table; the DNA yielded D and trimming. This table holds 81,000 or so clones, 75% to 90% found once. This sequence was found in a man between 65 and 85 years old with active or convalescent COVID-19. V usage is TRBV27 and J usage is TRBJ1-4; 11 nucleotides align to TRBD1. Material for sequencing was peripheral blood. This CDR3 is CASRYGTGGRGPNEKLFF. Here the CDR3 DNA reads TGTGCCAGCAGATACGGGACAGGGGGTCGGGGGCCTAATGAAAAACTGTTTTTT. The whole variable domain, remainder taken from reference TRBV27 and TRBJ1-4, is EAQVTQNPRYLITVTGKKLTVTCSQNMNHEYMSWYRQDPGLGLRQIYYSMNVEVTDKGDVPEGYKVSRKEKRNFPLILESPSPNQTSLYFCASRYGTGGRGPNEKLFFGSGTQLSVL.